This T cell receptor (beta chain) appears in the sequencing data of a study of blood T cell repertoires in COVID-19. The wider study: Material from acute and convalescent COVID-19 was sourced from the United States, Italy and Spain. T cells, B-cell-depleted T cells, or PBMCs provided the cDNA or gDNA that served as material.

In the study's own analysis: Amplification from reference gene primers served as the basis for estimated nucleated cell counts. The method was immunoSEQ multiplex PCR; TCRdb's version includes in-frame clones alone and lacks a portion of them. V and J calls and clone size are as listed in that table; D and trimming were resolved from the DNA. Of around 180,000 clones in the sample, roughly 80% were seen once. The CDR3 spans 16 residues. The V gene lost 8 bases and the J gene lost 0 bases, with 19 bases spanning the gap. CDR1 and CDR2 (germline): MDHEN, SYDVKM. Material: peripheral blood. The receptor was isolated from a man between 60 and 70 years old with active or convalescent COVID-19. The chain combines TRBV28 with TRBJ1-2, with TRBD1 as a possible D gene (5 bases). The CDR3 is CASSSPQGKSNYGYTF. The CDR3 region has the DNA TGTGCCAGCTCCTCACCCCAGGGTAAATCTAACTATGGCTACACCTTC.